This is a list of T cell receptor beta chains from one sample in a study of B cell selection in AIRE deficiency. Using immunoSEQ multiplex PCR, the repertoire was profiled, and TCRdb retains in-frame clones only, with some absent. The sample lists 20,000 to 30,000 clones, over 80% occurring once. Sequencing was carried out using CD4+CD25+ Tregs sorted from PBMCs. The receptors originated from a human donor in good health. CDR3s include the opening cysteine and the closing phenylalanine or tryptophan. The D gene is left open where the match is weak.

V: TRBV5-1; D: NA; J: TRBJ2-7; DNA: TGCGCCAGCAGCTTAGTCGAACGGAGGGGGCGGGAGCAGTACTTC; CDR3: CASSLVERRGREQYF
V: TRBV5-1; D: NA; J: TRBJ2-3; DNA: TGCGCCAGCAGCTGGGACGGCGGCCGGGACCAGGGGGATACGCAGTATTTT; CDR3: CASSWDGGRDQGDTQYF
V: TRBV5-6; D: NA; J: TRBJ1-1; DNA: TGTGCCAGCAGCCCCAGGATGACGGGGGTGAACACTGAAGCTTTCTTT; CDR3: CASSPRMTGVNTEAFF
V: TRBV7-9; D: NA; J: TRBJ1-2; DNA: TGTGCCAGCAGCTTAGTGCAGGGGTGGATCTATGGCTACACCTTC; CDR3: CASSLVQGWIYGYTF
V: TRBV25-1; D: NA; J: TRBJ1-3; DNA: TGTGCCAGCAGTGAATGGGCGGGGGTAACTGGAAACACCATATATTTT; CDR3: CASSEWAGVTGNTIYF
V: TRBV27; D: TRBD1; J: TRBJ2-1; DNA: TGTGCCAGCAGTTTAGGGACAGGGGGAAGTGAGCAGTTCTTC; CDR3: CASSLGTGGSEQFF
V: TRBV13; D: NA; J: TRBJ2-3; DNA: TGTGCCAGCAGCTCTCGGTGGGGAACCGACCGCACAGATACGCAGTATTTT; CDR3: CASSSRWGTDRTDTQYF
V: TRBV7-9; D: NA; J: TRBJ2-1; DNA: TGTGCCAGCAGCTTAGGGGCCCACTACAATGAGCAGTTCTTC; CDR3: CASSLGAHYNEQFF
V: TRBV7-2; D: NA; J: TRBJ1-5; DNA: TGTGCCAGCAAGATAACAGATAGCAATCAGCCCCAGCATTTT; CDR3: CASKITDSNQPQHF
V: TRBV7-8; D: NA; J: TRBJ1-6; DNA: TGTGCCAGCAGCTTTCTCCGGCGTTCACCCCTCCACTTT; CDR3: CASSFLRRSPLHF
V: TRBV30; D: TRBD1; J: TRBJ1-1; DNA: TGTGCCCTGACGGGGACAGTCCCTGAAGCTTTCTTT; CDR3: CALTGTVPEAFF